These T cell receptor beta chains were read from a single sample in a study of blood T cell repertoires in COVID-19. Clones were sequenced by immunoSEQ multiplex PCR, and TCRdb holds only the in-frame ones, with some missing. The sample lists roughly 79,000 clones; roughly 84% were seen once. Material: peripheral blood. The receptor source for this set is a man aged 50-60 years with acute or convalescent COVID-19. CDR3s include the opening cysteine and the closing phenylalanine or tryptophan. Fields, in order: clone size, J gene, CDR3 length, D gene, V gene, CDR3 protein, CDR3 DNA. A D gene is named only where the DNA matches it firmly. Not all rows give a size; the values are once, few, many and, for expanded clones, a class.

size: once
J: TRBJ1-1
length: 10
D: TRBD1
V: TRBV30
CDR3: CAWSGDRDHF
DNA: TGTGCCTGGAGTGGGGACAGGGACCACTTT

size: NA
J: TRBJ1-6
length: 15
D: NA
V: TRBV7-9
CDR3: CASSRLGQGNSPLHF
DNA: TGTGCCAGCAGCCGCCTGGGCCAGGGTAATTCACCCCTCCACTTT

size: NA
J: TRBJ2-1
length: 13
D: NA
V: TRBV5-6
CDR3: CASSLGVEIKCVF
DNA: TGTGCCAGCAGTTTAGGGGTAGAAATAAAATGTGTCTTC

size: few
J: TRBJ2-7
length: 15
D: NA
V: TRBV7-2
CDR3: CASSSSRGRGNEQYF
DNA: TGTGCCAGCAGCTCCTCGAGGGGACGGGGGAACGAGCAGTACTTC

size: few
J: TRBJ2-7
length: 18
D: TRBD2
V: TRBV6-1
CDR3: CASSELPGLAGRYYEQYF
DNA: TGTGCCAGCAGTGAACTTCCGGGACTAGCGGGGAGATACTACGAGCAGTACTTC

size: NA
J: TRBJ2-6
length: 18
D: NA
V: TRBV3-1/TRBV3-2
CDR3: CASSGGRGSPSGANVLTF
DNA: TGTGCCAGCAGCGGAGGTAGAGGGTCCCCCTCTGGGGCCAACGTCCTGACTTTC

size: once
J: TRBJ1-2
length: 15
D: TRBD1
V: TRBV5-1
CDR3: CASSRTGTYDYGYTF
DNA: TGCGCCAGCAGTCGGACAGGGACGTATGACTATGGCTACACCTTC

size: NA
J: TRBJ1-1
length: 11
D: NA
V: TRBV20-1
CDR3: CSARVSTEAFF
DNA: TGCAGTGCTAGAGTGAGCACTGAAGCTTTCTTT

size: NA
J: TRBJ2-3
length: 18
D: TRBD1
V: TRBV27
CDR3: CASSFRDRGRVGTDTQYF
DNA: TGTGCCAGCAGTTTCCGGGACAGGGGCCGAGTGGGCACAGATACGCAGTATTTT

size: few
J: TRBJ2-7
length: 14
D: TRBD2
V: TRBV12-5
CDR3: CASAPSGSAYEQYF
DNA: TGTGCTAGTGCCCCCAGCGGGAGTGCCTACGAGCAGTACTTC

size: few
J: TRBJ2-1
length: 17
D: TRBD2
V: TRBV7-9
CDR3: CASSYLRGGPFHNEQFF
DNA: TGTGCCAGCAGCTATCTCCGGGGGGGCCCCTTCCACAATGAGCAGTTCTTC

size: NA
J: TRBJ2-3
length: 15
D: TRBD2
V: TRBV5-1
CDR3: CASSLTSGGTDTQYF
DNA: TGCGCCAGCAGCTTGACTAGCGGGGGAACAGATACGCAGTATTTT

size: NA
J: TRBJ1-1
length: 13
D: NA
V: TRBV29-1
CDR3: CSVTTGRGTEAFF
DNA: TGCAGCGTTACGACAGGTCGAGGCACTGAAGCTTTCTTT

size: NA
J: TRBJ2-1
length: 14
D: TRBD1
V: TRBV19
CDR3: CASRRGQFYNEQFF
DNA: TGTGCCAGTAGAAGGGGACAGTTCTACAATGAGCAGTTCTTC

size: NA
J: TRBJ1-4
length: 13
D: NA
V: TRBV14
CDR3: CASKGGPNEKLFF
DNA: TGTGCCAGCAAGGGAGGGCCTAATGAAAAACTGTTTTTT

size: NA
J: TRBJ2-3
length: 16
D: TRBD1
V: TRBV19
CDR3: CASSTRQGRSTDTQYF
DNA: TGTGCCAGTAGTACCAGACAGGGGAGAAGCACAGATACGCAGTATTTT

size: NA
J: TRBJ1-2
length: 13
D: NA
V: TRBV11-2
CDR3: CASSFTGRIGYTF
DNA: TGTGCCAGCAGTTTCACAGGGCGGATCGGCTACACCTTC

size: NA
J: TRBJ2-7
length: 16
D: TRBD1
V: TRBV3-1/TRBV3-2
CDR3: CASSRYQRQGPHEQYF
DNA: TGTGCCAGCAGTCGCTACCAACGACAGGGCCCGCACGAGCAGTACTTC

size: NA
J: TRBJ2-7
length: 16
D: TRBD1
V: TRBV7-8
CDR3: CASSLNPGTGSYEQYF
DNA: TGTGCCAGCAGCCTTAACCCCGGGACAGGGAGTTACGAGCAGTACTTC

size: once
J: TRBJ2-3
length: 13
D: NA
V: TRBV29-1
CDR3: CSEQGYGTDTQYF
DNA: TGCAGCGAACAGGGTTACGGCACAGATACGCAGTATTTT

size: NA
J: TRBJ1-6
length: 12
D: NA
V: TRBV7-2
CDR3: CASSPGLSPLHF
DNA: TGTGCCAGCAGCCCGGGACTATCACCCCTCCACTTT

size: NA
J: TRBJ2-7
length: 14
D: TRBD2
V: TRBV5-1
CDR3: CASRLGGEGYEQYF
DNA: TGCGCCAGCCGGTTGGGAGGGGAGGGCTACGAGCAGTACTTC

size: NA
J: TRBJ2-4
length: 16
D: TRBD2
V: TRBV4-3
CDR3: CASSQELGGTKNIQYF
DNA: TGCGCCAGCAGCCAAGAACTGGGAGGGACCAAAAACATTCAGTACTTC

size: NA
J: TRBJ2-5
length: 13
D: NA
V: TRBV18
CDR3: CASSPGLQETQYF
DNA: TGTGCCAGCTCACCTGGGCTCCAAGAGACCCAGTACTTC

size: NA
J: TRBJ2-1
length: 20
D: TRBD1
V: TRBV5-5
CDR3: CASSFYRDSLSRGTYNEQFF
DNA: TGTGCCAGCAGCTTTTACAGGGACAGCCTGTCCCGGGGAACCTACAATGAGCAGTTCTTC

size: NA
J: TRBJ2-3
length: 18
D: NA
V: TRBV12-2
CDR3: CASRLTGEISLRSDTQYF
DNA: TGTGCAAGTCGCTTAACGGGGGAGATAAGTCTGAGGTCAGATACGCAGTATTTT

size: NA
J: TRBJ2-1
length: 15
D: NA
V: TRBV7-2
CDR3: CASSPTRDSYNEQFF
DNA: TGTGCCAGCAGCCCGACTAGGGACTCCTACAATGAGCAGTTCTTC

size: NA
J: TRBJ1-1
length: 12
D: NA
V: TRBV14
CDR3: CASSLAGQEAFF
DNA: TGTGCCAGCAGCCTGGCAGGGCAGGAAGCTTTCTTT

size: NA
J: TRBJ2-2
length: 13
D: NA
V: TRBV2
CDR3: CASSSQNTGELFF
DNA: TGTGCCAGCAGTTCACAGAACACCGGGGAGCTGTTTTTT

size: NA
J: TRBJ1-5
length: 15
D: TRBD1
V: TRBV19
CDR3: CASSPDRGRGQPQHF
DNA: TGTGCCAGTAGCCCTGACAGGGGAAGGGGACAGCCCCAGCATTTT

size: NA
J: TRBJ2-5
length: 15
D: NA
V: TRBV3-1/TRBV3-2
CDR3: CASSQETRWRETQYF
DNA: TGTGCCAGCAGCCAAGAGACTAGGTGGCGTGAGACCCAGTACTTC

size: NA
J: TRBJ1-6
length: 16
D: TRBD1
V: TRBV7-2
CDR3: CASSLEGTVYNSPLHF
DNA: TGTGCCAGCAGCTTAGAGGGGACAGTTTATAATTCACCCCTCCACTTT

size: NA
J: TRBJ2-7
length: 14
D: TRBD1
V: TRBV5-1
CDR3: CASSWTGQAYEQYF
DNA: TGCGCCAGCAGCTGGACAGGCCAGGCCTACGAGCAGTACTTC

size: NA
J: TRBJ2-7
length: 18
D: NA
V: TRBV24-1
CDR3: CATSDLNFVQAFTYEQYF
DNA: TGTGCCACCAGTGATTTGAATTTTGTACAGGCGTTCACCTACGAGCAGTACTTC

size: once
J: TRBJ1-4
length: 13
D: NA
V: TRBV5-8
CDR3: CASSLLTEQKLFF
DNA: TGTGCCAGCAGCTTGCTGACGGAGCAAAAACTGTTTTTT

size: few
J: TRBJ2-1
length: 12
D: TRBD2
V: TRBV2
CDR3: CAKKKPGREQFF
DNA: TGTGCCAAAAAAAAACCCGGGAGGGAGCAGTTCTTC

size: NA
J: TRBJ2-7
length: 13
D: TRBD1
V: TRBV28
CDR3: CASRATGGYEQYF
DNA: TGTGCCAGCAGGGCGACAGGGGGCTACGAGCAGTACTTC

size: NA
J: TRBJ1-1
length: 15
D: NA
V: TRBV15
CDR3: CATSRVGGWVTEAFF
DNA: TGTGCCACCAGCAGAGTGGGGGGATGGGTCACTGAAGCTTTCTTT

size: NA
J: TRBJ2-5
length: 14
D: TRBD2
V: TRBV10-3
CDR3: CAIREAGQVETQYF
DNA: TGTGCCATCAGGGAAGCGGGGCAAGTGGAGACCCAGTACTTC

size: NA
J: TRBJ2-3
length: 11
D: TRBD2
V: TRBV29-1
CDR3: CSVSGGDTQYF
DNA: TGCAGCGTTTCGGGGGGAGATACGCAGTATTTT